One sample yielded the 12 T cell receptor beta chains listed below, sequenced in a study of OX40 agonist ivuxolimab in advanced cancers. The library was produced with the immunoSEQ multiplex PCR assay. TCRdb re-hosts the immuneACCESS table, in-frame sequences only. Its copies lack some clones; in the studies checked, an unresolved V gene accounts for under half of them, and the cause for the rest is not known. The sample has 70,000 to 80,000 clones on record, approximately 86% of them singletons. Around 0.78% of the sample lies in the top ten. This material consisted of CD4+ or CD8+ T cells sorted from blood, taken in a trial of the OX40 agonist ivuxolimab. The source is an adult with an advanced solid tumor such as melanoma, head and neck, liver or kidney cancer.

This rearrangement joins TRBV28 to TRBJ2-1, with D perhaps matching TRBD2 (5 bases). This CDR3 spans 14 amino acids. Germline CDR1 is MDHEN and CDR2 is SYDVKM. V was shortened by 7 bases and J by 8 bases, with 18 bases between the two germline ends. The DNA of the CDR3 is TGTGCCAGCAAACTAGAGTCAAGCCGCTATGAGCAGTTCTTC. Residues: CASKLESSRYEQFF.

The chain has TRBV6-5 and TRBJ2-7; D is undetermined. The CDR3 has 14 amino acids. Trimming pared 7 bases from V and 3 bases from J, leaving 16 bases between. Per germline, CDR1 MNHEY and CDR2 SVGAGI. CDR3 sequence (DNA): TGTGCCAGCACTAGTATGGCGGTCAACTACGAGCAGTACTTC. Protein sequence: CASTSMAVNYEQYF.

CDR3 bases: TGTGCCAGCAGCTTGGAGGCGGGAGTGGCAGATACGCAGTATTTT. Protein product: CASSLEAGVADTQYF. The gene calls are TRBV5-8 and TRBJ2-3; 7 bases line up with TRBD2. This CDR3 region has 15 residues. Germline assignment: CDR1 SGHTS and CDR2 YDEGEE. V was clipped by 0 bases and J by 4 bases; unmatched bases: 5. Full variable domain (rest looked up from reference TRBV5-8 and TRBJ2-3): EAGVTQSPTHLIKTRGQQATLRCSPISGHTSVYWYQQALGLGLQFLLWYDEGEERNRGNFPPRFSGRQFPNYSSELNVNALELEDSALYLCASSLEAGVADTQYFGPGTRLTVL.

The chain joins TRBV7-2 to TRBJ1-3, with D hard to call. The V end lost 6 bases, the J end lost 7 bases, and 7 bases lay between the germline ends. Germline V gene lookup returns CDR1 SGHTA and CDR2 FQGNSA. The CDR3 has 11 amino acids. The CDR3 reads CASRGLNTIYF. Written as DNA, the CDR3 is TGTGCCAGCAGAGGTTTGAACACCATATATTTT. Based on the CDR3 plus reference TRBV7-2 and TRBJ1-3, the full variable domain is GAGVSQSPSNKVTEKGKDVELRCDPISGHTALYWYRQSLGQGLEFLIYFQGNSAPDKSGLPSDRFSAERTGGSVSTLTIQRTQQEDSAVYLCASRGLNTIYFGEGSWLTVV.

The V call is TRBV27, the J call TRBJ2-7; TRBD1 matches 7 bases. Germline loops: CDR1 MNHEY, CDR2 SMNVEV (reference sequence). V shed 3 bases, J shed 5 bases, and the junction held 10 bases outside the gene matches. The length of the CDR3 is 15 residues. CDR3 in amino acids: CASSFDRDVVHEQYF. CDR3 bases: TGTGCCAGCAGTTTCGACAGGGACGTCGTCCACGAGCAGTACTTC.

This chain connects TRBV25-1 to TRBJ2-7, with D perhaps assigned TRBD1 or TRBD2 (5 bases each). From germline, CDR1 is MGHDK and CDR2 SYGVNS. V was cut by 3 bases and J by 3 bases, with 15 bases left in between. This CDR3 has 15 amino acids. CDR3: CASSEDWKGYYEQYF. The CDR3 DNA follows: TGTGCCAGCAGTGAGGACTGGAAGGGGTACTACGAGCAGTACTTC.

The chain couples TRBV9 to TRBJ1-5, with 8 bases aligning to TRBD1. Per germline, CDR1 SGDLS and CDR2 YYNGEE. The V and J ends lost 6 bases and 1 base, in that order; junction bases with no gene match: 6. The CDR3 totals 15 residues. The CDR3: CASNKQGGSNQPQHF. CDR3 nucleotides: TGTGCCAGCAACAAACAGGGGGGGAGCAATCAGCCCCAGCATTTT.

This clone came up once. The chain links TRBV11-3 to TRBJ2-2; 10 bases align to TRBD1. The CDR3 has 14 residues. Germline V gene lookup returns CDR1 SGHNT and CDR2 YENEEA. V was clipped by 5 bases and J by 7 bases; unmatched bases: 4. The DNA for the CDR3 is TGTGCCAGCAGCACCCGGACAGGGGGCGGGGAGCTGTTTTTT. Translating it yields CASSTRTGGGELFF.

The J gene is TRBJ1-5, the V gene TRBV2; weak D call: TRBD1 (6 bases). The CDR3 runs 13 residues. V was pared by 9 bases and J by 10 bases, with 19 bases between. CDR1 SNHLY and CDR2 FYNNEI come from the germline V gene. The CDR3: CASKGDTQSPQHF. Written as DNA, the CDR3 is TGTGCCAGTAAAGGGGACACTCAAAGTCCCCAGCATTTT.

The rearrangement uses TRBV5-1 and TRBJ2-7; 8 positions match TRBD1. Germline CDR1 and CDR2: SGHRS and YFSETQ. Trimming removed 0 bases from V and 5 bases from J; junction bases left unmatched: 7. This CDR3 contains 15 residues. The CDR3 region is CASSLAGQGLHEQYF. The CDR3 DNA reads TGCGCCAGCAGCTTGGCCGGACAGGGTTTGCACGAGCAGTACTTC.

The chain joins TRBV19 to TRBJ1-2; 7 bases align to TRBD1. Germline lookup yields CDR1 LNHDA and CDR2 SQIVND (reference sequence). The CDR3 extends over 11 amino acids. V dropped 6 bases and J dropped 7; count of bases not matched to a gene: 2. This chain's CDR3 is CASRTGSGYTF. For the CDR3, the DNA is TGTGCCAGTAGGACAGGGTCTGGCTACACCTTC.

The chain recombines TRBV7-3 with TRBJ2-1, with D perhaps TRBD1 or TRBD2 (6 bases each). CDR3 length: 15 amino acids. Looked up from germline, CDR1 is SGHTA and CDR2 is FQGTGA. V lost 5 bases to trimming and J lost 7 bases, with 18 bases between them. The CDR3 region is CASSAMGGSSNEQFF. In DNA, the CDR3 is TGTGCCAGCAGCGCCATGGGGGGCTCTAGTAATGAGCAGTTCTTC.